One and the same sample provided the 29 T cell receptor beta chains below, sequenced in a study of T cells in pancreatic ductal adenocarcinoma (dated by TCRdb to the late 2010s). The pancreatic ductal adenocarcinoma patients who were selected had gone through surgery without receiving any neoadjuvant therapy. The library was built by means of the immunoSEQ multiplex PCR assay. TCRdb limited this immuneACCESS table to in-frame rearrangements with V and J called. A share of clones is missing; checked studies link under half to unresolved V genes, and the rest is unexplained. In this sample the table shows about 98,000 clones, about 95% of which occur a single time. The ten most abundant clones make up roughly 3.1% of the sample. The specimen sequenced was PBMCs. These receptors were obtained from a human donor with pancreatic ductal adenocarcinoma.

The rearrangement links TRBV28 to TRBJ2-5; 8 bases are shared with TRBD2. Germline V lookup: CDR1 MDHEN, CDR2 SYDVKM. Germline trimming cut 6 bases from V and 1 base from J; bases unmatched to any gene: 7. The CDR3 has 15 amino acids. CDR3 protein: CASRKVSGIQETQYF. CDR3 sequence (DNA): TGTGCCAGCAGAAAAGTTAGCGGGATCCAAGAGACCCAGTACTTC. The variable domain in full, completed from reference TRBV28 and TRBJ2-5, reads DVKVTQSSRYLVKRTGEKVFLECVQDMDHENMFWYRQDPGLGLRLIYFSYDVKMKEKGDIPEGYSVSREKKERFSLILESASTNQTSMYLCASRKVSGIQETQYFGPGTRLLVL.

The chain combines TRBV6-6 with TRBJ1-5; D is perhaps TRBD1 (5 bases). The germline CDR1 and CDR2 sequences are MNHNY and SVGAGI (reference sequence). V was cut by 4 bases and J by 6 bases, with 13 bases left in between. CDR3 length: 14 residues. Here the CDR3 DNA reads TGTGCCAGCAGTTTTTTACAGGAAAGTCAGCCCCAGCATTTT. It yields the protein CASSFLQESQPQHF.

The DNA for the CDR3 is TGTGCCAGCAGTATCTTAGCGGGAGAGGGAACCGGGGAGCTGTTTTTT. This encodes CASSILAGEGTGELFF. The V gene is TRBV28, the J gene TRBJ2-2; TRBD2 matches 9 bases. CDR3 size: 16 residues. The J segment lost 5 bases and the V segment lost 5 bases, leaving 9 bases of the junction unmatched. From germline, CDR1 is MDHEN and CDR2 SYDVKM.

The chain combines TRBV7-9 with TRBJ1-4; TRBD1 aligns across 8 bases. Trimming cost V 4 bases and J 2 bases; bases outside gene matches: 6. Germline values: CDR1 SEHNR, CDR2 FQNEAQ (reference sequence). The CDR3 length is 16 residues. The CDR3 loop reads CASSSRTGRTNEKLFF. CDR3 nucleotide sequence: TGTGCCAGCAGCTCGAGGACAGGGCGGACTAATGAAAAACTGTTTTTT. The variable domain in full, with the rest retrieved from reference TRBV7-9 and TRBJ1-4, is DTGVSQNPRHKITKRGQNVTFRCDPISEHNRLYWYRQTLGQGPEFLTYFQNEAQLEKSRLLSDRFSAERPKGSFSTLEIQRTEQGDSAMYLCASSSRTGRTNEKLFFGSGTQLSVL.

This chain links TRBV20-1 with TRBJ2-1, with TRBD1 matching over 8 bases. J lost 10 bases, V lost 8 bases, and 7 bases had no gene match. The CDR3 is 11 amino acids. Germline CDR1 DFQATT, CDR2 SNEGSKA (reference sequence). The CDR3 bases are TGCAGTAATACAGGGGGAGACGAGCAGTTCTTC. Residues: CSNTGGDEQFF.

The rearrangement uses TRBV10-3 and TRBJ2-7; TRBD1 aligns across 10 bases. Germline CDR1 and CDR2: ENHRY and SYGVKD. V lost 6 bases, J lost 9 bases, and 14 bases stayed unmatched. The length of the CDR3 is 15 residues. The CDR3 region has the DNA TGTGCCATCAGGGGAGGACAGGGGGACTTAGCCACGCAGTACTTC. This sequence encodes CAIRGGQGDLATQYF.

The chain carries TRBV2 and TRBJ2-1; D is possibly TRBD1 (5 bases). This CDR3 spans 14 amino acids. In germline, CDR1 is SNHLY, CDR2 FYNNEI. V dropped 3 bases and J dropped 2 bases, with 8 bases sitting between them. CDR3 protein: CASSEQGPYNEQFF. DNA for the CDR3: TGTGCCAGCAGTGAGCAGGGCCCCTACAATGAGCAGTTCTTC.

V and J are TRBV7-8 and TRBJ2-7; possibly TRBD2 for D (7 bases). V lost 5 bases, J lost 7 bases, and 15 bases lay in between. The CDR3 totals 13 residues. CDR1 and CDR2 (germline): SGHVS, FQNEAQ. The CDR3 nucleotides read TGTGCCAGCAGCCCAGGAGGGGGGGGTGAGCAGTACTTC. Encoded protein: CASSPGGGGEQYF.

The genes are TRBV10-3 and TRBJ2-2; TRBD1 might be the D (5 bases). V lost 6 bases to trimming and J lost 3 bases, with 11 bases between them. The CDR3 consists of 14 residues. Per germline, CDR1 ENHRY and CDR2 SYGVKD. DNA for the CDR3: TGTGCCATCAGCACCTTAGGGGACACCGGGGAGCTGTTTTTT. Protein sequence: CAISTLGDTGELFF.

The chain couples TRBV4-1 to TRBJ2-7, with 8 nucleotides matching TRBD1. V trimming: 0 bases; J trimming: 2 bases; junction bases outside the gene matches: 6. CDR3 size: 16 residues. Germline loops: CDR1 MGHRA, CDR2 YSYEKL. The CDR3 sequence: CASSQDPTGDTYEQYF. The DNA of the CDR3 is TGCGCCAGCAGCCAAGATCCGACAGGGGACACCTACGAGCAGTACTTC.

V is TRBV15 and J is TRBJ2-1, with TRBD2 matching over 9 bases. Germline CDR1 LNHNV, CDR2 YYDKDF (reference sequence). The trim removed 1 base at V and 7 bases at J, leaving 5 bases unmatched. The CDR3 is 15 residues long. CDR3 loop: CATSRGSGRMNEQFF. The CDR3 region has the DNA TGTGCCACCAGCAGAGGTAGCGGGAGAATGAATGAGCAGTTCTTC.

The rearrangement uses TRBV28 and TRBJ2-1; the match to TRBD1 covers 8 bases. The V gene's germline CDR1 is MDHEN and CDR2 SYDVKM. This CDR3 comprises 15 residues. J was trimmed by 7 bases and V by 7 bases; bases with no gene match: 12. CDR3 nucleotide sequence: TGTGCCAGCACTACTCGGACAGGGACGTGGAATGAGCAGTTCTTC. Residues: CASTTRTGTWNEQFF.

V and J are TRBV29-1 and TRBJ2-3; tentative D call: TRBD1 (6 bases). The V end lost 7 bases, the J end lost 4 bases, and 12 bases lay between the germline ends. Germline V gene sequence: CDR1 SQVTM, CDR2 ANQGSEA. This CDR3 has 12 amino acids. The CDR3 DNA sequence: TGCAGCGCCGTACAGGGTGCAGATACGCAGTATTTT. The encoded protein is CSAVQGADTQYF.

The rearrangement joins TRBV28 to TRBJ2-1; D is perhaps TRBD2 (8 bases). There are 21 residues in the CDR3. Germline V gene data show CDR1 as MDHEN and CDR2 as SYDVKM. The V end was cut by 6 bases, the J end by 5 bases, with 35 bases between. The CDR3 bases are TGTGCCAGCAGCTACCCCCTTCCCGGACTAGCAGGGGGACCCCGCGACAATGAGCAGTTCTTC. It translates to CASSYPLPGLAGGPRDNEQFF.

The rearrangement uses TRBV7-2 and TRBJ2-3; D remains ambiguous. The CDR3 is 16 amino acids. Germline V gene lookup returns CDR1 SGHTA and CDR2 FQGNSA. V was trimmed by 1 base and J by 2 bases, leaving 13 bases between them. The DNA for the CDR3 is TGTGCCAGCAGCTTAGGGGCTCGCACCCTCACAGATACGCAGTATTTT. It encodes CASSLGARTLTDTQYF.

This clone came up once. The V and J genes are TRBV6-5 and TRBJ2-1; TRBD2 aligns across 8 bases. Trimming cost V 7 bases and J 5 bases; bases outside gene matches: 7. This CDR3 is 14 amino acids long. CDR1 MNHEY and CDR2 SVGAGI come from the germline V gene. In DNA, the CDR3 is TGTGCCAGCAAGTCCGGACTAGCCAACAATGAGCAGTTCTTC. This encodes CASKSGLANNEQFF.

V is TRBV27 and J is TRBJ2-7, with 8 bases identical to TRBD1. The junction had 11 bases not matched to a gene; V was cut back by 4 bases and J by 9 bases. Germline values: CDR1 MNHEY, CDR2 SMNVEV (reference sequence). This CDR3 region has 14 residues. Here the CDR3 reads CASSSLDRDTGQYF. In DNA, the CDR3 is TGTGCCAGCAGTTCCCTGGACAGGGATACGGGGCAGTACTTC.

Regarding this clone: Sequence at one end of the junction differs from germline and may be a read error. The rearrangement joins TRBV20-1 to TRBJ2-7, with a weak D call TRBD2 (5 bases). This CDR3 contains 10 residues. Germline loops: CDR1 DFQATT, CDR2 SNEGSKA (reference sequence). CDR3 in DNA: TGCAGTGCCAAGAGGCAGGACTTCCTCTTC. This codes for CSAKRQDFLF.

This rearrangement joins TRBV28 to TRBJ2-2, with unresolved D. The CDR3 length is 13 residues. V gave up 10 bases and J gave up 0 bases, with 9 bases separating them. CDR1 and CDR2 (germline): MDHEN, SYDVKM. CDR3: CANESPNTGELFF. CDR3 sequence (DNA): TGTGCCAACGAGAGTCCGAACACCGGGGAGCTGTTTTTT.

This chain connects TRBV10-3 to TRBJ1-2; D might be TRBD1 (5 bases). The CDR3 has 14 residues. V lost 3 bases and J lost 8, with 16 bases in between. CDR1 and CDR2 from the germline V gene are ENHRY and SYGVKD. CDR3 loop: CAISEGGVAEGYTF. For the CDR3, the DNA is TGTGCCATCAGTGAAGGAGGGGTAGCTGAGGGCTACACCTTC.

This clone occurred a few times. The rearrangement uses TRBV19 and TRBJ1-3; D unclear. Germline values: CDR1 LNHDA, CDR2 SQIVND (reference sequence). The V end was cut by 8 bases, the J end by 0 bases, with 8 bases between. The CDR3 contains 13 residues. The CDR3: CASVEYSGNTIYF. DNA of the CDR3: TGTGCCAGTGTGGAGTACTCTGGAAACACCATATATTTT.

The V gene is TRBV7-9, the J gene TRBJ1-1; D unresolved. The germline V gene has CDR1 SEHNR and CDR2 FQNEAQ (reference sequence). V dropped 5 bases and J dropped 4 bases, with 11 bases sitting between them. The CDR3 has 13 amino acids. This CDR3 is CASSPPPFTEAFF. The CDR3 DNA follows: TGTGCCAGCAGCCCTCCCCCGTTCACTGAAGCTTTCTTT.

The chain is built from TRBV25-1 and TRBJ2-2; D perhaps matches TRBD2 (5 bases). V lost 8 bases, J lost 2 bases, and 18 bases lay in between. Germline V gene data show CDR1 as MGHDK and CDR2 as SYGVNS. This CDR3 is built from 16 residues. The CDR3 sequence: CASQETSGSNTGELFF. The CDR3 DNA is TGTGCCAGCCAAGAGACAAGCGGATCCAACACCGGGGAGCTGTTTTTT.

The chain employs TRBV30 and TRBJ2-7, with 7 bases fitting TRBD1. Unmatched junction bases numbered 7, after V lost 5 bases and J lost 3 bases. Germline loops: CDR1 GTSNPN, CDR2 SVGIG (reference sequence). CDR3 length: 13 residues. The CDR3 nucleotides read TGTGCCTGGCCCACAGGGGTCATCTACGAGCAGTACTTC. Protein sequence: CAWPTGVIYEQYF.

CDR3: CASSRDRSLYEQYF. CDR3 sequence (DNA): TGCGCCAGCAGCAGGGACAGAAGCCTCTACGAGCAGTACTTC. The chain employs TRBV5-1 and TRBJ2-7; 7 nucleotides agree with TRBD1. Germline values: CDR1 SGHRS, CDR2 YFSETQ. CDR3 length: 14 residues. Trimming cost V 4 bases and J 3 bases; bases outside gene matches: 7.

This clone came up once. The rearrangement links TRBV18 to TRBJ2-5; no clear D. The CDR3 consists of 16 residues. The V and J ends lost 6 bases and 8 bases respectively, with 25 bases between them. Germline CDR1 is KGHSH and CDR2 is LQKENI. The CDR3 spells CASSQVTPISKGTQYF. The CDR3 bases are TGTGCCAGCTCTCAGGTTACCCCGATTTCCAAAGGTACCCAGTACTTC.

The V and J genes are TRBV15 and TRBJ2-5; D possibly corresponds to TRBD1 (6 bases). From germline, CDR1 is LNHNV and CDR2 YYDKDF (reference sequence). This CDR3 spans 14 amino acids. The V end lost 5 bases, the J end lost 5 bases, and 15 bases lay between the germline ends. In DNA form, the CDR3 reads TGTGCCACCAGCTCAACAGGGTTGCGGGAGACCCAGTACTTC. Translation gives CATSSTGLRETQYF.

The chain combines TRBV25-1 with TRBJ1-4, with TRBD1 as a possible D gene (5 bases). Germline lookup yields CDR1 MGHDK and CDR2 SYGVNS. The ends were cut back, 1 base at V and 4 bases at J, with 16 bases in the middle. The CDR3 has 17 residues. The CDR3 DNA follows: TGTGCCAGCAGTGAATCTTCCTGGGGGGGAGATAATGAAAAACTGTTTTTT. Protein product: CASSESSWGGDNEKLFF.

This sequence joins TRBV18 and TRBJ1-1, with D maybe TRBD1 (5 bases). Looked up from germline, CDR1 is KGHSH and CDR2 is LQKENI. The CDR3 runs to 17 residues. V was clipped by 0 bases and J by 1 base, with 15 bases between them. DNA for the CDR3: TGTGCCAGCTCACCACCGGAGGGGCTGAGGAGGAACACTGAAGCTTTCTTT. Translating gives CASSPPEGLRRNTEAFF.